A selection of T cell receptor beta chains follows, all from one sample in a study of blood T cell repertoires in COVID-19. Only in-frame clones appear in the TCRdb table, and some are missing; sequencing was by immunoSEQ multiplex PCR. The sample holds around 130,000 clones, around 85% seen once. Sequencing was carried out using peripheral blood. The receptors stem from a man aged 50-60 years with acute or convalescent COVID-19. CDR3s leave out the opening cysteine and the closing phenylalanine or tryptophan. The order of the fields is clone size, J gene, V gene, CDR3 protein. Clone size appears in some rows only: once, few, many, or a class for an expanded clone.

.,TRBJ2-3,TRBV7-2,ASSLMAGRTDTQY
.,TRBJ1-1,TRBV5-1,ASSLDIGTPNQPDTEAF
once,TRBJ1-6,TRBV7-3,ASNPPRRRNSPLH
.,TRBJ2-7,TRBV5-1,ASSGRESYEQY
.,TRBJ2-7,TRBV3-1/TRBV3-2,ASSQRGSYEQY
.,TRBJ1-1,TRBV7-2,ASSLLPGIWEEAF
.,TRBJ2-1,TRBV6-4,ASSKNPAGSYNEQF
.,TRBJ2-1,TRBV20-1,SASSHRGPNEQF
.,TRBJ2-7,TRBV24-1,ATSDAGTSGSVYEQY
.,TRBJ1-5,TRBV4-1,ASSQGYQDGVSNQPQH